This T cell receptor (beta chain) stems from a study of blood T cell repertoires in COVID-19. The overall study: Researchers got acute and convalescent COVID-19 samples from the United States, Italy and Spain.

This CDR3 has 16 residues. V lost 2 bases, J lost 1 base, and 15 bases lay in between. Germline V gene lookup returns CDR1 SGHDT and CDR2 YYEEEE. Enrollment of patients from Seattle took place during active infection, with longitudinal follow-up. Sequenced by immunoSEQ multiplex PCR; TCRdb stores in-frame clones only, minus some. This table has 40,000 or so clones, around 74% appearing once. The sequence came from a man between 65 and 85 years old with COVID-19, enrolled during active disease. The chain carries TRBV5-6 and TRBJ1-1, with D hard to call. Sequencing was carried out using peripheral blood. CDR3 protein: CASSFWGGQANTEAFF. The CDR3 coding sequence is TGTGCCAGCAGCTTTTGGGGAGGCCAGGCGAACACTGAAGCTTTCTTT.